The T cell receptor beta chain under discussion was sequenced for a study of CD8+CD57+ T cells in acquired aplastic anemia. About the study: Sorted cells (CD4+ and CD8+) yielded DNA amounts that averaged about 3.1 ug. Study-level points and caveats: About 27 CD8+ CDR3 sequences were shared between patients and controls.

Germline CDR1 reads SGDLS; CDR2 reads YYNGEE. The CDR3 is 15 amino acids. V shed 0 bases and J shed 3 bases, with 13 bases lying between them. Patients picked for sequencing had shown CD8+CD57+ cell expansion detected by flow cytometry. For CDR3 and TCR beta VDJ profiling, genomic DNA was the template used. TCRdb analysed the reads with MiXCR anew, one entry per CDR3 protein. The table includes 450,000 to 600,000 distinct CDR3 sequences, less than 35% detected once. This clonotype was recorded many times. Its cognate antigen is unknown. The clonotype was recovered from a human donor with aplastic anemia. J is TRBJ2-7 and V is TRBV9; D gene ambiguous. The specimen sequenced was sorted CD4+, CD8+, or CD8+CD57+ T cells (not recorded which) from PBMCs. CDR3 sequence: CASSVEQTLGYEQYF. The CDR3 DNA follows: TGTGCCAGCAGCGTAGAACAGACCCTCGGCTACGAGCAGTACTTC. The full variable domain, rest sourced from reference TRBV9 and TRBJ2-7, is DSGVTQTPKHLITATGQRVTLRCSPRSGDLSVYWYQQSLDQGLQFLIQYYNGEERAKGNILERFSAQQFPDLHSELNLSSLELGDSALYFCASSVEQTLGYEQYFGPGTRLTVT.